This TCR beta chain was obtained from a study of regulatory T cells in long-lasting Graves disease. Indicated time point: newly diagnosed GD, antithyroid drugs for less than 3 months. The authors made the TCR library using RNA they extracted from PBMCs. Findings and limits, study-wide: Persistent patients shared more public clonotypes (around 2,500) than newly diagnosed patients (about 1,000).

Germline V gene data show CDR1 as SGHTA and CDR2 as FQGNSA. The CDR3 spans 13 residues. The V gene lost 1 base and the J gene lost 9 bases, with 10 bases spanning the gap. Remarks on this clonotype: Its matching antigen is unknown.

Library construction for TCR beta used iRepertoire HTBI primers and Arm-PCR of CDR3 regions. TCRdb ran MiXCR on the multiplex PCR reads and lists one entry per CDR3 protein. The sample yields roughly 440,000 distinct CDR3 sequences, 16% seen once. The data also belong to a second study, concerning T cells in Graves' hyperthyroidism and ophthalmopathy. Per that paper: For the diagnoses, clinical symptoms, serum thyroxine and TRAb, thyroid ultrasound and orbital computed tomography were used. Clonotypes that were expanded in thyroid above 0.001 mostly appeared in blood too.

The clonotype comes from a woman aged 18-29 years with Graves disease. The sample consisted of peripheral blood mononuclear cells (PBMCs), taken at new diagnosis, from a patient treated with antithyroid drugs. The V call is TRBV7-2, the J call TRBJ2-1; possibly TRBD1 for D (6 bases). DNA of the CDR3: TGTGCCAGCAGCTTAGTGCTAGGGGGTGAGCAGTTCTTC. Encoded protein: CASSLVLGGEQFF.